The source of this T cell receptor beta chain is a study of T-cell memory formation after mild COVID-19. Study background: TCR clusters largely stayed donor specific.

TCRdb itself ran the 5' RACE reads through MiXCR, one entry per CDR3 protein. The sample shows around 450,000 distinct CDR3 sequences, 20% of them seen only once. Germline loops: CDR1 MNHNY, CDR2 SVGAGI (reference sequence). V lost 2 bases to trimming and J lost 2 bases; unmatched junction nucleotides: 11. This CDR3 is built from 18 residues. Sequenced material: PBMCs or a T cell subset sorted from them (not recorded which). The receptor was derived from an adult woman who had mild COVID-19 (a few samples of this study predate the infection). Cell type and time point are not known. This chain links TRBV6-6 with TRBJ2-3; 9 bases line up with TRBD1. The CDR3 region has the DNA TGTGCCAGCAGTTACCGTATCCCGGGACAGGGATACACAGATACGCAGTATTTT. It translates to CASSYRIPGQGYTDTQYF.